One sample yielded the 14 T cell receptor beta chains listed below, sequenced in a study of T cell changes during pregnancy in multiple sclerosis. TCRdb keeps only in-frame clones here, not all; method: immunoSEQ multiplex PCR. Altogether roughly 45,000 clones are present, less than 90% being singletons, with the ten largest covering 0.95% to 1.5%. This material consisted of CD4+ T cells from peripheral blood mononuclear cells, taken in the second trimester of pregnancy. These receptors all stem from a female donor with multiple sclerosis, enrolled in a pregnancy study.

The V gene is TRBV27, the J gene TRBJ2-1; 7 nucleotides match TRBD2. V dropped 6 bases and J dropped 4; count of bases not matched to a gene: 12. CDR1 and CDR2 (germline): MNHEY, SMNVEV (reference sequence). CDR3 size: 16 residues. In nucleotides, the CDR3 is TGTGCCAGCAGCTCCTGGGTGACTAGCAATTACAATGAGCAGTTCTTC. This translates into CASSSWVTSNYNEQFF.

The V call is TRBV28, the J call TRBJ2-7; D is ambiguous. Trimming removed 4 bases at V and 4 bases at J, with 5 bases between. The CDR3 spans 11 residues. In germline, CDR1 is MDHEN, CDR2 SYDVKM. DNA for the CDR3: TGTGCCAGCAGTTCCTTATACGAGCAGTACTTC. It specifies CASSSLYEQYF.

This rearrangement joins TRBV20-1 to TRBJ2-5, with TRBD2 as a possible D gene (5 bases). Per the germline V gene, CDR1 is DFQATT and CDR2 is SNEGSKA (reference sequence). The CDR3 totals 11 residues. V lost 7 bases and J lost 2, with 8 bases in between. In nucleotides, the CDR3 is TGCAGTGAGAGGACTCAAGAGACCCAGTACTTC. As protein: CSERTQETQYF.

This clone was detected only once. The chain employs TRBV6-1 and TRBJ1-4; tentatively, D is TRBD1 (5 bases). CDR1 and CDR2 from the germline V gene are MNHNS and SASEGT. The V and J ends lost 5 bases and 5 bases respectively, with 9 bases between them. The CDR3 extends over 13 amino acids. The CDR3 loop is CASSRTWNEKLFF. In nucleotides, the CDR3 is TGTGCCAGCAGTCGGACATGGAATGAAAAACTGTTTTTT.

This sequence joins TRBV19 and TRBJ2-5; 13 bases line up with TRBD2. The CDR3 runs to 15 residues. The germline V gene has CDR1 LNHDA and CDR2 SQIVND (reference sequence). Trimming took 3 bases from V and 5 from J; bases not matched to a gene: 3. CDR3 DNA: TGTGCCAGTAGTATGGGACTAGCGGGGTTGGAGACCCAGTACTTC. Amino acids: CASSMGLAGLETQYF.

The CDR3 DNA follows: TGTGCCAGCAGTTACACCGGGACTAGCGGGTACAATGAGCAGTTCTTC. It translates to CASSYTGTSGYNEQFF. This chain joins TRBV6-6 and TRBJ2-1; 12 bases are a match to TRBD2. The ends lost 2 bases at V and 4 bases at J; junction bases unmatched: 3. Germline V CDR1 and CDR2: MNHNY, SVGAGI (reference sequence). The CDR3 is made up of 16 amino acids.

Of note for this clone: This specimen includes other DNA sequences encoding the same CDR3. The chain uses TRBV10-3 and TRBJ2-7; D is perhaps TRBD1 (6 bases). This CDR3 is built from 14 residues. V was cut by 4 bases and J by 2 bases, with 12 bases left in between. In germline, CDR1 is ENHRY, CDR2 SYGVKD. CDR3: CAISAGTSAYEQYF. The CDR3 region has the DNA TGTGCCATCAGTGCCGGGACAAGTGCCTACGAGCAGTACTTC.

In its sample, this clone ranks as medium-sized (0.01 to 0.1%). This chain uses TRBV27 with TRBJ2-7; D remains ambiguous. The CDR3 spans 12 residues. The germline CDR1 and CDR2 sequences are MNHEY and SMNVEV (reference sequence). Between the trimmed V and J ends, which lost 1 base and 7 bases, there was a span of 8 bases. CDR3 DNA: TGTGCCAGCAGTTTATTTTCGCGGGAGCAGTACTTC. It yields the protein CASSLFSREQYF.

This clone has only a few counts. V and J are TRBV6-6 and TRBJ1-1; 8 positions agree with TRBD1. This CDR3 has 13 residues. Germline CDR1 reads MNHNY; CDR2 reads SVGAGI (reference sequence). V lost 8 bases and J lost 0; bases outside the gene matches: 2. The CDR3 coding sequence is TGTGCCAGCGTGGGACAGGTGAACACTGAAGCTTTCTTT. Translating it yields CASVGQVNTEAFF.

The rearrangement links TRBV30 to TRBJ1-4; TRBD1 is a possible D gene (6 bases). CDR1 is GTSNPN, CDR2 SVGIG, per germline (reference sequence). With 5 bases removed from V and 0 bases from J, the gap between germline ends came to 10 bases. This CDR3 has 14 residues. The CDR3 bases are TGTGCCTGGGGGGAGGGGGCAACTAATGAAAAACTGTTTTTT. Encoded protein: CAWGEGATNEKLFF.

This chain connects TRBV19 to TRBJ2-3; TRBD2 aligns across 11 bases. The CDR3 sequence is 17 residues long. Per germline, CDR1 LNHDA and CDR2 SQIVND (reference sequence). With 3 bases clipped from V and 0 bases from J, the junction kept 5 bases outside the gene matches. The CDR3 sequence is CASSIFLAGGSTDTQYF. The CDR3 DNA follows: TGTGCCAGTAGTATCTTTCTAGCGGGAGGTAGCACAGATACGCAGTATTTT.

This chain links TRBV6-1 with TRBJ2-2, with no clear D. CDR3 size: 12 residues. The germline CDR1 and CDR2 sequences are MNHNS and SASEGT. V was cut by 7 bases and J by 5 bases, with 8 bases left in between. As DNA, the CDR3 is TGTGCCAGCATAAGGCGGACCGGGGAGCTGTTTTTT. Translation: CASIRRTGELFF.

The chain recombines TRBV29-1 with TRBJ2-5; 8 bases align to TRBD2. From germline, CDR1 is SQVTM and CDR2 ANQGSEA. Trimming cost V 4 bases and J 5 bases; bases outside gene matches: 3. The CDR3 totals 12 residues. CDR3: CSVVSGGETQYF. The DNA of the CDR3 is TGCAGCGTTGTAAGCGGGGGTGAGACCCAGTACTTC.

This chain joins TRBV5-8 and TRBJ1-2, with D maybe TRBD1 (6 bases). The CDR3 consists of 14 residues. Trimming shortened V by 5 bases and J by 4 bases, and 15 bases separated the two germline ends. Germline lookup yields CDR1 SGHTS and CDR2 YDEGEE. The CDR3 DNA sequence: TGTGCCAGCAGTCCGACAGGAACCCGCTATGGCTACACCTTC. Encoded protein: CASSPTGTRYGYTF.